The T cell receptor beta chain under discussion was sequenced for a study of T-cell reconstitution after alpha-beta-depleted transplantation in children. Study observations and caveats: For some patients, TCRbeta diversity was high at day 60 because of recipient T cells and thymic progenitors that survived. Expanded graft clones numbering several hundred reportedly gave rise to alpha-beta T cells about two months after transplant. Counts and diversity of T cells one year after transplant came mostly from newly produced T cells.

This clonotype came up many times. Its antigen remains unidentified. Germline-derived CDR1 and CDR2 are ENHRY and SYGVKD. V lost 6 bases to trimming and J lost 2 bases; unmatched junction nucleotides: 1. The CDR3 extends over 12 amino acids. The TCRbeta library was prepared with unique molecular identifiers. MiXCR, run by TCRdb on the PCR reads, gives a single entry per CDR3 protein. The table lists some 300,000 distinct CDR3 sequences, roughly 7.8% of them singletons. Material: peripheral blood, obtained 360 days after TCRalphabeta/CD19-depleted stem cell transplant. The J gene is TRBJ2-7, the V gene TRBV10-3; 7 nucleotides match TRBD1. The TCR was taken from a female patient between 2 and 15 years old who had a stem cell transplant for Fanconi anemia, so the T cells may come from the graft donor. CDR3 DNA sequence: TGTGCCATCAGAGACAGGGCCTACGAGCAGTACTTC. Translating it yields CAIRDRAYEQYF.